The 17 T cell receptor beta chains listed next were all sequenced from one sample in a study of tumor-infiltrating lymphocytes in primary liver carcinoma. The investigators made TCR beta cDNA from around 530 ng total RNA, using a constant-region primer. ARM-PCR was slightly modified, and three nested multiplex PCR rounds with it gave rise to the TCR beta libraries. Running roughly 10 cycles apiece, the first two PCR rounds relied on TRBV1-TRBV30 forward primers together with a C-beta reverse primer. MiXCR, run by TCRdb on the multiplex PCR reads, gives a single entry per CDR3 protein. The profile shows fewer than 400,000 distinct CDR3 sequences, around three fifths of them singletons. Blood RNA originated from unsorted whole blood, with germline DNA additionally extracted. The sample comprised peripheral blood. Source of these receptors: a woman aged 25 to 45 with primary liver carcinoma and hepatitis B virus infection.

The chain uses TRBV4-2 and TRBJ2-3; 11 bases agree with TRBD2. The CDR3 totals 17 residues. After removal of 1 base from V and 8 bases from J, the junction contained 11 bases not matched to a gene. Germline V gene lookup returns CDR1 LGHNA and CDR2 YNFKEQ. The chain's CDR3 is CASSQGVLAGGRGTQYF. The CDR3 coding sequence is TGTGCCAGCAGCCAAGGGGTCCTAGCGGGAGGCCGGGGTACGCAGTATTTT.

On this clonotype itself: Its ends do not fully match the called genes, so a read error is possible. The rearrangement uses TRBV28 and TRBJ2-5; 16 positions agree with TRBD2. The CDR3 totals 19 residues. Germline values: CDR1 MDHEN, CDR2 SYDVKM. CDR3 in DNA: TGTGCCAGCAGTTTAAATTGGGGACTAGCGGGAGGGCTGCAAGAGACCCGGTACTTC. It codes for CASSLNWGLAGGLQETRYF.

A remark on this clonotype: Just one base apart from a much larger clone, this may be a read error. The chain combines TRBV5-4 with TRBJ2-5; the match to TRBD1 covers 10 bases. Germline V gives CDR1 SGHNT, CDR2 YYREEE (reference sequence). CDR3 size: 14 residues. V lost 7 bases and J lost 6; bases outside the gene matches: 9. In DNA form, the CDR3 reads TGTGCCAGCTGCCGGGACAGGGGCAGGCAGACCCAGTACTTC. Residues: CASCRDRGRQTQYF.

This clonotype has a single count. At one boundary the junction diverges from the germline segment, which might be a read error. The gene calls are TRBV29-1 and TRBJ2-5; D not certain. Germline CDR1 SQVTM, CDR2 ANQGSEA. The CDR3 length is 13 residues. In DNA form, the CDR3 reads TGCACCGTTGAAAAGGACCCGCAAGAGACCCAGTACTTT. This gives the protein CTVEKDPQETQYF.

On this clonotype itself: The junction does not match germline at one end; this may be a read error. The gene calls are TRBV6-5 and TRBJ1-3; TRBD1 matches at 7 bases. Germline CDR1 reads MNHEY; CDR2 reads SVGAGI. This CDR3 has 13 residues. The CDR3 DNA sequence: TGTGCCAGCATACAGGGGTCTGGAGACACCATATATTTT. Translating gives CASIQGSGDTIYF.

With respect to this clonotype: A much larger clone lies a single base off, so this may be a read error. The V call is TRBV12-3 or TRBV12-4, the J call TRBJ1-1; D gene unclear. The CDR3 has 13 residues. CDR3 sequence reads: CATSPPANTEAFF. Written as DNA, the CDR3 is TGTGCCACCAGTCCCCCGGCGAACACTGAAGCTTTCTTT.

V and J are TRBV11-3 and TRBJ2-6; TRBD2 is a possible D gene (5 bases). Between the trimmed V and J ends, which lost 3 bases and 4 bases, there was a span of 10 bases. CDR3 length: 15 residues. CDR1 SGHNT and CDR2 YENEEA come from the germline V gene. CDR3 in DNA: TGTGCCAGCAGCTTCGTACTAGTCGGGGCCAACGTCCTGACTTTC. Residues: CASSFVLVGANVLTF.

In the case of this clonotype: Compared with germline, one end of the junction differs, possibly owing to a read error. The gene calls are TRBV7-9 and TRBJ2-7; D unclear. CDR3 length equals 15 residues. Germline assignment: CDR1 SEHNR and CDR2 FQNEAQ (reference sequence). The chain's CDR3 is CASSDARIGVYEQYF. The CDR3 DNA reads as TGTGCCAGCAGCGACGCCAGGATAGGTGTCTACGAACAGTACTTC.

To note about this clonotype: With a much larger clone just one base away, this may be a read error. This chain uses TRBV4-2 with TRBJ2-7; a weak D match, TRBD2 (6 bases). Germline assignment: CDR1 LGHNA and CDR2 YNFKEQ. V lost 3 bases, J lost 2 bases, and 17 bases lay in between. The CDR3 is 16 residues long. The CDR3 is CASSHLPGTCAYEQYF. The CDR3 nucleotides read TGTGCCAGCAGCCACCTCCCGGGGACTTGTGCCTACGAGCAGTACTTC.

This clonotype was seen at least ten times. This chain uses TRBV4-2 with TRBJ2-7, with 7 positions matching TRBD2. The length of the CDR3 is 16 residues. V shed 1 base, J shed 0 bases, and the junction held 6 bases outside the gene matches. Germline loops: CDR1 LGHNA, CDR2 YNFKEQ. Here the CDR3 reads CASSQGSGASSYEQYF. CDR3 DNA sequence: TGTGCCAGCAGCCAAGGGAGCGGGGCCAGCTCCTACGAGCAGTACTTC.

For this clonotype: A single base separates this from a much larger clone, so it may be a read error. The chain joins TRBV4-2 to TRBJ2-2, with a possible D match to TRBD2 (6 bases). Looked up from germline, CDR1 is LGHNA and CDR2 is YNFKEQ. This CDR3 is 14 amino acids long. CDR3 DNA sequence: TGTGCCAACAGCCAAGATGGGCGGGGCGGGGAGCTGTTTTTT. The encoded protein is CANSQDGRGGELFF.

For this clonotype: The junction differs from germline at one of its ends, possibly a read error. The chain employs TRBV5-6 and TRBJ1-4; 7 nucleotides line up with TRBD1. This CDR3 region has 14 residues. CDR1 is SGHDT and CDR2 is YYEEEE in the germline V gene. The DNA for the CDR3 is TGTGCCGGCAGCTACCGGGACAGTAATGAAAAACTGTTTTTT. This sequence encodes CAGSYRDSNEKLFF.

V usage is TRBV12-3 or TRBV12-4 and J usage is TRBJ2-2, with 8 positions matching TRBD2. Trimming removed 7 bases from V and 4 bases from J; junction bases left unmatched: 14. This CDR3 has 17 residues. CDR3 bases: TGTGCCAGCAACGGACTAACGGGAGGGCCGAGCACCGGGGAGCTGTTTTTT. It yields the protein CASNGLTGGPSTGELFF.

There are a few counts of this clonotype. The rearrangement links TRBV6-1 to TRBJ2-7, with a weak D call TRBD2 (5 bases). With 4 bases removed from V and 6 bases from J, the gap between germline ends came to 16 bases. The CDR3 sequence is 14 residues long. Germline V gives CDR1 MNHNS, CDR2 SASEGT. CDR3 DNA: TGTGCCAGCAGTGGAGGCCTTGAGGGTAGCGAGCAGTACTTC. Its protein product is CASSGGLEGSEQYF.

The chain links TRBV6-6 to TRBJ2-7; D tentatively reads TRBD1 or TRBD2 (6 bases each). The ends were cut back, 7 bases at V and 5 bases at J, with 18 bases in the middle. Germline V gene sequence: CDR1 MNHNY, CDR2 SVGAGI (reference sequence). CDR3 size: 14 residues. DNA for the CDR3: TGTGCCAGCACTGTTAGGGGGAGGCGGGACGAGCAGTACTTC. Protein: CASTVRGRRDEQYF.

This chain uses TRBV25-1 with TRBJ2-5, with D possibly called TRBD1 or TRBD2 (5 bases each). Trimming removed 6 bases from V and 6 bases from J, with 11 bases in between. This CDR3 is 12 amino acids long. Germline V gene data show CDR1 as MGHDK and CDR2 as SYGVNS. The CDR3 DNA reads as TGTGCCAGCAGCTTGGGACCACAGACCCAGTACTTC. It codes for CASSLGPQTQYF. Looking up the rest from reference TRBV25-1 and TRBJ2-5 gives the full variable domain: EADIYQTPRYLVIGTGKKITLECSQTMGHDKMYWYQQDPGMELHLIHYSYGVNSTEKGDLSSESTVSRIRTEHFPLTLESARPSHTSQYLCASSLGPQTQYFGPGTRLLVL.

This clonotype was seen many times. CDR3 amino acids: CASSQDRGPYQPQHF. In nucleotides, the CDR3 is TGCGCCAGCAGCCAAGATCGAGGACCCTATCAGCCCCAGCATTTT. The chain couples TRBV4-3 to TRBJ1-5, with D unresolved. The CDR3 extends over 15 amino acids. The germline CDR1 and CDR2 sequences are LGHNA and YSLEER. The ends were cut back, 0 bases at V and 5 bases at J, with 11 bases in the middle.